This TCR beta chain appears in the sequencing data of a study of T cell responses to AZD1222 COVID-19 vaccine. Study-wide points: Donors were mostly white British, more females; clonal diversity possibly underestimated. Spike-specific TCR breadth and depth both grew after two AZD1222 doses. Only 5 to 7 AZD1222 recipients tested seropositive at baseline. A reported finding is that nearly half of spike-specific TCRs target unmutated variant regions.

Germline assignment: CDR1 MNHNY and CDR2 SVGAGI (reference sequence). The V and J ends lost 0 bases and 3 bases respectively, with 12 bases between them. The CDR3 totals 15 residues. Notes on this clone: Its specificity is not known.

TCRdb's copy holds only in-frame clones and misses some; the assay was immunoSEQ multiplex PCR. The repertoire holds some 150,000 clones, with about nine tenths as singletons. This receptor was obtained from an adult in good health. The V gene is TRBV6-6, the J gene TRBJ2-7; possible D gene TRBD1, 5 bases. The sequenced sample was peripheral blood, obtained on day 0 of MenACWY control vaccination. The CDR3 region has the DNA TGTGCCAGCAGTTACTCAGACAGAGGTGACTACGAGCAGTACGTC. This gives the protein CASSYSDRGDYEQYV.